The present T cell receptor (beta chain) was sequenced within a study of blood T cell repertoires in COVID-19. For the study at large: Donors in the United States, Italy and Spain gave samples during acute or convalescent COVID-19. T cells, B-cell-depleted T cells, or PBMCs supplied cDNA or gDNA.

The trim removed 0 bases at V and 6 bases at J, leaving 9 bases unmatched. This CDR3 has 16 amino acids. Looked up from germline, CDR1 is SGHRS and CDR2 is YFSETQ. Assay: immunoSEQ multiplex PCR; the TCRdb copy retains only in-frame clones and omits some. The table lists around 100,000 clones, around four fifths of them singletons. The rearrangement links TRBV5-1 to TRBJ2-7; TRBD1 aligns across 10 bases. This TCR came from a man aged 50-60 years with active or convalescent COVID-19. The specimen sequenced was peripheral blood. CDR3 sequence (DNA): TGCGCCAGCAGCTTGGGGGGTGGGACAGGGGCCGGCGAGCAGTACTTC. Translation gives CASSLGGGTGAGEQYF.